This TCR beta chain was profiled in a study of Ad26.COV2.S vaccination and SARS-CoV-2 variants. Study-wide context: Donor got 5x10^10 or 1x10^11 viral particles of Ad26.COV2.S.

This clone was seen a handful of times. Clones were sequenced by immunoSEQ multiplex PCR, and TCRdb holds only the in-frame ones, with some missing. In the table there are roughly 350,000 clones, more than 75% of which are singletons. Indicated treatment: roughly 20 received Ad26.COV2.S at low or high dose, single or two shots; 5 received placebo; per-sample allocation not given. The investigators took samples on day 63 after the first vaccine or placebo injection. Spike of the Wuhan-strain SARS-CoV-2 was expressed by an Ad26 vector, which formed the vaccine. This CDR3 has 11 residues. With 5 bases removed from V and 11 bases from J, the gap between germline ends came to 12 bases. Germline V CDR1 and CDR2: MNHNY, SVGAGI (reference sequence).

Source: peripheral blood, taken in a trial of Ad26.COV2.S vaccine versus placebo. This rearrangement joins TRBV6-6 to TRBJ1-1; D is undetermined. The source is a person between 18 and 65 years old who received the Ad26.COV2.S COVID-19 vaccine or a placebo. The CDR3 nucleotides are TGTGCCAGCAGTCGACCAAGTGTCGCTTTCTTT. Amino acid sequence: CASSRPSVAFF.